The 24 T cell receptor beta chains below come from one sample, sequenced in a study of blood T cell repertoires in COVID-19 (dated by TCRdb to 2020 to 2022). Libraries were made using the immunoSEQ multiplex PCR assay. The clones in this table, taken by TCRdb from immuneACCESS, are in-frame only. Not every clone is retained; where verified, under half of the shortfall comes from an unresolved V gene, and the cause of the rest is unknown. The sample records 110,000 to 150,000 clones, roughly 80% of which are singletons. The ten largest clonotypes hold around 7.8% of the sample. The sample was peripheral blood. The receptors here all came from a human donor in a cohort sampled during active COVID-19.

This clone was observed a handful of times. The rearrangement links TRBV2 to TRBJ1-2, with D tentatively TRBD1 (6 bases). Trimming stripped 6 bases from V and 4 bases from J, with 18 bases between. The germline CDR1 and CDR2 sequences are SNHLY and FYNNEI. The CDR3 totals 15 residues. CDR3 protein: CASRSTGLTLYGYTF. CDR3 nucleotides: TGTGCCAGCAGATCCACAGGGCTGACGCTCTATGGCTACACCTTC.

This clone was picked up a small number of times. This rearrangement joins TRBV2 to TRBJ1-3; the D gene is possibly TRBD1 (6 bases). The germline V gene encodes CDR1 SNHLY and CDR2 FYNNEI. Deletions cut 8 bases from V and 1 base from J, with 21 bases between. The length of the CDR3 is 17 residues. The CDR3 DNA reads as TGTGCCAGCCACCGGGCTAAACAGGGAAAGTCTGGAAACACCATATATTTT. Its translation: CASHRAKQGKSGNTIYF. Supplemented by reference TRBV2 and TRBJ1-3, the full variable domain reads EPEVTQTPSHQVTQMGQEVILRCVPISNHLYFYWYRQILGQKVEFLVSFYNNEISEKSEIFDDQFSVERPDGSNFTLKIRSTKLEDSAMYFCASHRAKQGKSGNTIYFGEGSWLTVV.

The chain uses TRBV10-2 and TRBJ2-2, with TRBD2 matching 12 bases. CDR3 length equals 17 residues. V lost 2 bases to trimming and J lost 2 bases; unmatched junction nucleotides: 3. Germline V gene data show CDR1 as WSHSY and CDR2 as SAAADI. CDR3 nucleotides: TGCGCCAGCAGTGAGCCTAGCGGGGGGGTTAACACCGGGGAGCTGTTTTTT. Protein product: CASSEPSGGVNTGELFF.

This clone has a single count. V usage is TRBV28 and J usage is TRBJ2-7, with a tentative D call TRBD2 (6 bases). Trimming shortened V by 10 bases and J by 3 bases, and 31 bases separated the two germline ends. The length of the CDR3 is 18 residues. Per germline, CDR1 MDHEN and CDR2 SYDVKM. The CDR3 protein is CATSPGRGAFIGIYEQYF. CDR3 nucleotides: TGTGCCACCAGCCCCGGACGCGGGGCCTTCATAGGCATCTACGAGCAGTACTTC.

This clone was detected once. This chain uses TRBV6-5 with TRBJ2-1; weak D call: TRBD1 (6 bases). V was cut by 7 bases and J by 0 bases, with 10 bases left in between. CDR1 and CDR2 (germline): MNHEY, SVGAGI. This CDR3 is built from 14 residues. CDR3 in amino acids: CASTGQPSYNEQFF. For the CDR3, the DNA is TGTGCCAGCACCGGACAGCCCTCCTACAATGAGCAGTTCTTC.

The chain carries TRBV28 and TRBJ1-2; 9 bases are a match to TRBD1. This CDR3 has 14 residues. Germline CDR1 MDHEN, CDR2 SYDVKM. V shed 5 bases and J 3 bases; nucleotides not matched to a gene: 4. The CDR3 sequence is CASSGTGRYYGYTF. CDR3 coding DNA: TGTGCCAGCAGTGGGACAGGGAGGTACTATGGCTACACCTTC.

This clone has a handful of counts. The rearrangement uses TRBV9 and TRBJ1-5; TRBD1 matches at 10 bases. The V gene end was trimmed by 5 bases and the J gene end by 5 bases; junction bases not matched to a gene: 4. CDR1 is SGDLS and CDR2 is YYNGEE in the germline V gene. The CDR3 contains 14 residues. CDR3 residues: CASSRDRGYQPQHF. As DNA, the CDR3 is TGTGCCAGCAGTAGGGACAGGGGTTATCAGCCCCAGCATTTT.

This clone was recorded a few times. The rearrangement links TRBV21-1 to TRBJ1-2; the DNA was not used to check the table's D call, TRBD1. TRBV21-1 is shown as a pseudogene. The CDR3 is 15 amino acids. The chain's CDR3 is CASSKTSGLDYGYTF. The CDR3 DNA reads as TGTGCCAGCAGCAAAACTTCAGGGTTGGACTATGGCTACACCTTC.

The chain carries TRBV7-3 and TRBJ2-5; D is unclear. Germline V CDR1 and CDR2: SGHTA, FQGTGA. The CDR3 is 13 residues long. V gave up 2 bases and J gave up 1 base, with 5 bases separating them. In nucleotides, the CDR3 is TGTGCCAGCAGCTTATCGTCCCAAGAGACCCAGTACTTC. Amino acids: CASSLSSQETQYF.

The gene calls are TRBV7-9 and TRBJ2-1; TRBD2 matches 9 bases. The CDR3 loop spans 15 amino acids. Per germline, CDR1 SEHNR and CDR2 FQNEAQ (reference sequence). Trimming removed 1 base from V and 4 bases from J; junction bases left unmatched: 2. The DNA for the CDR3 is TGTGCCAGCAGCTTAGGGCGGGGGGGATACAATGAGCAGTTCTTC. Protein: CASSLGRGGYNEQFF.

The chain has TRBV19 and TRBJ2-2, with D maybe TRBD1 (5 bases). Germline-derived CDR1 and CDR2 are LNHDA and SQIVND (reference sequence). This CDR3 region has 13 residues. Trimming took off 3 bases at V and 6 bases at J, with 8 bases between the two ends. The CDR3, as DNA: TGTGCCAGTAGTATTAAAGGGGCCGGGGAGCTGTTTTTT. The encoded protein is CASSIKGAGELFF.

The CDR3: CASSGKTGMNTEAFF. As DNA, the CDR3 is TGTGCCAGCTCGGGTAAAACAGGCATGAACACTGAAGCTTTCTTT. The chain has TRBV18 and TRBJ1-1; perhaps TRBD1 as D (5 bases). Germline CDR1 and CDR2: KGHSH and LQKENI. Trimming took 6 bases from V and 0 from J, leaving 14 bases between them. The CDR3 is 15 residues long.

This clone occurred once. V gene TRBV7-8 combines with J gene TRBJ1-2; 10 nucleotides match TRBD1. The CDR3 has 16 residues. V was clipped by 4 bases and J by 0 bases; unmatched bases: 5. Germline lookup yields CDR1 SGHVS and CDR2 FQNEAQ. CDR3 residues: CASSSYGTGANYGYTF. CDR3 in DNA: TGTGCCAGCAGCTCCTACGGGACAGGGGCTAACTATGGCTACACCTTC.

This sequence joins TRBV5-6 and TRBJ1-1; 8 bases map to TRBD1. Germline V gene data show CDR1 as SGHDT and CDR2 as YYEEEE. Trimming cost V 2 bases and J 7 bases; bases outside gene matches: 16. The CDR3 sequence is 17 residues long. As DNA, the CDR3 is TGTGCCAGCAGCTTCTCAGGGGGCGCGGGTTTTCAGTATGAAGCTTTCTTT. Translation gives CASSFSGGAGFQYEAFF.

The J gene is TRBJ1-1, the V gene TRBV19, with TRBD1 as a possible D gene (6 bases). CDR1 and CDR2 from the germline V gene are LNHDA and SQIVND (reference sequence). V dropped 6 bases and J dropped 2 bases, with 10 bases sitting between them. The CDR3 consists of 13 residues. The CDR3 region has the DNA TGTGCCAGTAGAGGGGACATTAACACTGAAGCTTTCTTT. This codes for CASRGDINTEAFF.

The sample holds one count of this clone. The chain uses TRBV5-6 and TRBJ2-7; D unclear. From germline, CDR1 is SGHDT and CDR2 YYEEEE. V was cut by 4 bases and J by 1 base, with 3 bases left in between. This CDR3 has 11 residues. This CDR3 is CASSISYEQYF. DNA of the CDR3: TGTGCCAGCAGCATATCCTACGAGCAGTACTTC.

The chain links TRBV18 to TRBJ1-6; a weak D match, TRBD1 (5 bases). Germline V gene data show CDR1 as KGHSH and CDR2 as LQKENI. The CDR3 has 16 amino acids. V was cut by 0 bases and J by 6 bases, with 12 bases left in between. The CDR3 sequence: CASSPPLGTSNSPLHF. CDR3 nucleotide sequence: TGTGCCAGCTCACCACCTCTAGGGACTAGTAATTCACCCCTCCACTTT.

The rearrangement uses TRBV5-8 and TRBJ2-7, with a tentative D call TRBD2 (5 bases). V dropped 3 bases and J dropped 11 bases, with 12 bases sitting between them. CDR3 length: 11 amino acids. CDR1 is SGHTS and CDR2 is YDEGEE in the germline V gene. The CDR3 DNA reads as TGTGCCAGCAGCTCAGGACTTCTAGAGTACTTC. Translation: CASSSGLLEYF. Full variable domain (rest looked up from reference TRBV5-8 and TRBJ2-7): EAGVTQSPTHLIKTRGQQATLRCSPISGHTSVYWYQQALGLGLQFLLWYDEGEERNRGNFPPRFSGRQFPNYSSELNVNALELEDSALYLCASSSGLLEYFGPGTRLTVT.

The CDR3 sequence is CASSAPSGGPLYSEQFF. The CDR3 coding sequence is TGCGCCAGCAGCGCCCCTAGCGGGGGGCCCCTCTACTCTGAGCAGTTCTTC. The rearrangement joins TRBV5-1 to TRBJ2-1; TRBD2 aligns across 11 bases. J lost 9 bases, V lost 4 bases, and 15 bases had no gene match. Germline V gene sequence: CDR1 SGHRS, CDR2 YFSETQ. This CDR3 comprises 17 residues.

V usage is TRBV24-1 and J usage is TRBJ2-1; the match to TRBD1 covers 10 bases. Germline CDR1 and CDR2: KGHDR and SFDVKD. The CDR3 is 16 residues long. V was clipped by 2 bases and J by 6 bases; unmatched bases: 6. This chain's CDR3 is CATSDSGTGAGNEQFF. CDR3 bases: TGTGCCACCAGTGATTCCGGGACAGGGGCCGGCAATGAGCAGTTCTTC.

As DNA, the CDR3 is TGTGCCAGCAGCTTAGAGGGACAGGGATATGGCTACACCTTC. Amino acid sequence: CASSLEGQGYGYTF. The chain links TRBV7-2 to TRBJ1-2; 9 bases line up with TRBD1. V trimming: 1 base; J trimming: 5 bases; junction bases outside the gene matches: 2. CDR3 length: 14 amino acids. Germline V gives CDR1 SGHTA, CDR2 FQGNSA.

The table lists this clone with a count of one. CDR3 coding DNA: TGTGCCACCAGTGATTTTAACGGCTACGAGCAGTACTTC. Its translation: CATSDFNGYEQYF. The V and J genes are TRBV24-1 and TRBJ2-7, with unresolved D. V lost 1 base, J lost 3 bases, and 6 bases lay in between. The CDR3 runs to 13 residues. The V gene's germline CDR1 is KGHDR and CDR2 SFDVKD.

The chain has TRBV10-2 and TRBJ2-7, with TRBD1 identical over 8 bases. The CDR3 extends over 17 amino acids. Germline assignment: CDR1 WSHSY and CDR2 SAAADI. V shed 2 bases and J 2 bases; nucleotides not matched to a gene: 11. CDR3 region: CASSENGRGTGTYEQYF. The CDR3 DNA sequence: TGCGCCAGCAGTGAGAACGGTCGGGGGACAGGTACCTACGAGCAGTACTTC.

The chain is built from TRBV4-2 and TRBJ2-5; D is possibly TRBD1 (6 bases). Germline lookup yields CDR1 LGHNA and CDR2 YNFKEQ. This CDR3 spans 14 amino acids. V was pared by 4 bases and J by 0 bases, with 9 bases between. The CDR3 region is CASSLGTNQETQYF. The CDR3 bases are TGTGCCAGCAGCCTCGGGACAAACCAAGAGACCCAGTACTTC.